The TCR beta chain described here comes from a study of T-cell reconstitution after alpha-beta-depleted transplantation in children. Germline V lookup: CDR1 SQVTM, CDR2 ANQGSEA. V shed 7 bases, J shed 5 bases, and the junction held 11 bases outside the gene matches. This CDR3 has 14 amino acids. Preparation of the TCRbeta library was carried out with unique molecular identifiers. One entry per CDR3 protein, called by TCRdb with MiXCR from the PCR reads. This sample has 200,000 or so distinct CDR3 sequences, with 5% to 7.5% found just once. This clonotype was found many times. The antigen is not known. General observations from the study: Diversity of TCRbeta at day 60 was high in some patients, arising from surviving recipient T cells and thymic progenitors. Several hundred expanded graft clones reportedly gave rise to the alpha-beta T cells present about two months after transplant. Newly generated T cells supplied most T-cell counts and diversity one year post-transplant.

This chain uses TRBV29-1 with TRBJ2-3; 8 bases are shared with TRBD1. This sequence originates from a girl under two years old with combined immunodeficiency, due to receive a stem cell transplant. Sequencing was performed on PBMCs, taken before TCRalphabeta/CD19-depleted stem cell transplant. CDR3: CSGPPRGPGDTQYF. The DNA for the CDR3 is TGCAGCGGTCCCCCCAGGGGGCCAGGAGATACGCAGTATTTT.